The clone carrying this T cell receptor (beta chain) was counted between two and nine times. The antigen remains undetermined. TCRdb's table, derived via immunoSEQ multiplex PCR, lists solely in-frame clones and lacks some. The sample carries about 110,000 clones, 70% to 90% recorded once. The data derive from a study of cytomegalovirus exposure and HLA in healthy donors. Study context: The 600 to 800 first-cohort repertoires shared a platform with the approximately 120 validation repertoires, as reported in a later analysis. General study points: Rarity characterized most TCR sequences, yet some public TCRs appeared in many donors. The study labeled 150 to 200 TCR beta chains cytomegalovirus-associated. Cytomegalovirus status was reportedly diagnosed by the classifier with high sensitivity and specificity.

The sample comprised PBMCs. The origin of this receptor is a woman in her twenties or thirties in good health and CMV-seropositive.

CDR3 protein: CASSFGGPTTSMYF. In nucleotides, the CDR3 is TGTGCCAGCAGTTTCGGGGGGCCGACTACGAGCATGTACTTC. The chain employs TRBV28 and TRBJ2-7, with D possibly matching TRBD2 (7 bases). The CDR3 extends over 14 amino acids. Germline CDR1 MDHEN, CDR2 SYDVKM. V was shortened by 3 bases and J by 12 bases, with 21 bases between the two germline ends.